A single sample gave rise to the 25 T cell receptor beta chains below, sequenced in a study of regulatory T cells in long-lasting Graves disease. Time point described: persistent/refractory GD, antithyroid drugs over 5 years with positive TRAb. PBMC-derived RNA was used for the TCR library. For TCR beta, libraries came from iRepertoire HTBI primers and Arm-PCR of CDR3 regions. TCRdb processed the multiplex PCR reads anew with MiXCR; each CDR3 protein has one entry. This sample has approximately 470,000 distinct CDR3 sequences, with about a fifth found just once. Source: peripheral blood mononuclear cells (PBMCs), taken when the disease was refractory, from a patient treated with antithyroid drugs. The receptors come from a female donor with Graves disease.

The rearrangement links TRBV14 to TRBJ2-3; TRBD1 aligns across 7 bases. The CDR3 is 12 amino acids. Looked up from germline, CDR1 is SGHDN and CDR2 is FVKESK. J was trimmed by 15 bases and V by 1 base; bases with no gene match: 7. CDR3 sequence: CASSQGDREVYF. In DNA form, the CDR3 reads TGTGCCAGCAGCCAAGGTGACAGGGAAGTCTATTTT.

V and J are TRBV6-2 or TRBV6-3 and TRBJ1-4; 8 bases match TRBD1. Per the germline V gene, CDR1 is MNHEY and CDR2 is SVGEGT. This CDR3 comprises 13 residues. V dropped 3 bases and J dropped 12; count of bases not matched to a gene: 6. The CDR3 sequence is CASSYTGGRELFF. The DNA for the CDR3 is TGTGCCAGCAGTTATACAGGGGGGCGGGAACTGTTTTTT.

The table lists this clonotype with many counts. The CDR3 spells CASSGGTPNQPQHF. In DNA, the CDR3 is TGTGCCAGCAGTGGGGGGACACCTAATCAGCCCCAGCATTTT. The rearrangement links TRBV2 to TRBJ1-5; D might be TRBD1 (6 bases). Germline CDR1 reads SNHLY; CDR2 reads FYNNEI. V was shortened by 4 bases and J by 4 bases, with 11 bases between the two germline ends. The CDR3 is 14 residues long.

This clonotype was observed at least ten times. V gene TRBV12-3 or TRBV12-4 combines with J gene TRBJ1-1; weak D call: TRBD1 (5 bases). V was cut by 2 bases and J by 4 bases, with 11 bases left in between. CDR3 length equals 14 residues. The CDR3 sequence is CASSLIGRGTEAFF. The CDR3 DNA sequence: TGTGCCAGCAGTTTAATCGGGAGGGGCACTGAAGCTTTCTTT.

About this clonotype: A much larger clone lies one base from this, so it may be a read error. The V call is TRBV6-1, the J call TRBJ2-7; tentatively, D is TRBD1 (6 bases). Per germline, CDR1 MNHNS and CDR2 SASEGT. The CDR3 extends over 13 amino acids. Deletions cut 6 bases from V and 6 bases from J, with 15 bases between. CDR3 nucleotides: TGTGCCAGCAGCCGGGACACTATGGGCGAGCAGTACTTC. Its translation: CASSRDTMGEQYF.

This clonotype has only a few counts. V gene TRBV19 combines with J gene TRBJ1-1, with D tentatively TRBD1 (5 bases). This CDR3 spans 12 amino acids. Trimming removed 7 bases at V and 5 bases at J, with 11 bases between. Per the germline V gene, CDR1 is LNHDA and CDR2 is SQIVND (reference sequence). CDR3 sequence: CASMGVATEAFF. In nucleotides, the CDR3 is TGTGCCAGTATGGGGGTAGCGACTGAAGCTTTCTTT.

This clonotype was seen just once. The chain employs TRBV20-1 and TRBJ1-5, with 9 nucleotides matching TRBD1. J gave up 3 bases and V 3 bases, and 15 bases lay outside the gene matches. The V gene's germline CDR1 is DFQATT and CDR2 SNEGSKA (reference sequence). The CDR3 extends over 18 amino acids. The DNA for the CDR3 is TGCAGTGCTAGTCCCCGGACAGGGGTTTCTTTATTCAATCAGCCCCAGCATTTT. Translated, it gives CSASPRTGVSLFNQPQHF.

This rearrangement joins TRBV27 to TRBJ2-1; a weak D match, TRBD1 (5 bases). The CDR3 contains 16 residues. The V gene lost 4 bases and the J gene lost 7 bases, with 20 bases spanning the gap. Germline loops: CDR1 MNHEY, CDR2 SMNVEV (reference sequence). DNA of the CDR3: TGTGCCAGCAGTTCTACACTTCCAGGGCGACATAATGAGCAGTTCTTC. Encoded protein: CASSSTLPGRHNEQFF.

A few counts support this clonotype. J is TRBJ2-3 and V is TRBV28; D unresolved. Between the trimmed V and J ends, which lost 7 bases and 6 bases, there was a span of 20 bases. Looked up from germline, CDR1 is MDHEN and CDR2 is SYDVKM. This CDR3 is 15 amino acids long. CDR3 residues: CASKTFSLLVDTQYF. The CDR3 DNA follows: TGTGCCAGCAAAACCTTTAGCCTCTTGGTGGATACGCAGTATTTT.

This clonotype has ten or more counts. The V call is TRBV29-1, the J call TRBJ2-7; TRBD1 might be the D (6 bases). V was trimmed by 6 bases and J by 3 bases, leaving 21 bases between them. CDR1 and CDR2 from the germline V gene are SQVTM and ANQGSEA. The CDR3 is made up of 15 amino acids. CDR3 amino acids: CSVAGGSGDIYEQYF. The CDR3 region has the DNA TGCAGCGTCGCCGGAGGCTCAGGGGATATCTACGAGCAGTACTTC.

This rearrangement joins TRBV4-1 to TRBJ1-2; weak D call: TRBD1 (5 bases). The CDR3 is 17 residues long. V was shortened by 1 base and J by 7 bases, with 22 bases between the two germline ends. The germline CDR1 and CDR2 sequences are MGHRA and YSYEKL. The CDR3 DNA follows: TGCGCCAGCAGCCAAGGGTTCAGGGTCGCCCTCAATGGTGGCTACACCTTC. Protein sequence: CASSQGFRVALNGGYTF.

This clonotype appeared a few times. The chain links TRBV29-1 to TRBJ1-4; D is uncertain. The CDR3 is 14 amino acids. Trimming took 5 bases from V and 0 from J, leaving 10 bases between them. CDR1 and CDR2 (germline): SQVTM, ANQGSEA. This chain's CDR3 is CSVRDAATNEKLFF. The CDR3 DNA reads TGCAGCGTTCGAGACGCAGCAACTAATGAAAAACTGTTTTTT.

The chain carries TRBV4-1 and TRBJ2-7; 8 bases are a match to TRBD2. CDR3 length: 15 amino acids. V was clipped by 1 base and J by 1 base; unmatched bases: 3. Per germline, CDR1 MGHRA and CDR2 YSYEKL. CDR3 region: CASSQVLAESYEQYF. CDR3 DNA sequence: TGCGCCAGCAGCCAAGTACTAGCGGAGTCCTACGAGCAGTACTTC.

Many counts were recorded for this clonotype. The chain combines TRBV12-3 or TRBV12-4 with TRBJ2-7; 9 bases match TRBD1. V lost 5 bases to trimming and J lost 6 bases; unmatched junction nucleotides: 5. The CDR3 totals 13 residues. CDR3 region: CASSVGTGLEQYF. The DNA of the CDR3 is TGTGCCAGCAGTGTCGGGACAGGGCTCGAGCAGTACTTC.

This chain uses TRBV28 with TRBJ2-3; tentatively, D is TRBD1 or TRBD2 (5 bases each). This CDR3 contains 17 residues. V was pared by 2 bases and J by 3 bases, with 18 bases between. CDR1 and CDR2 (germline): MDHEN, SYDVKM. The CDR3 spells CASSLGTYGIVTDTQYF. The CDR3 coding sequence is TGTGCCAGCAGTTTAGGGACCTATGGCATCGTAACAGATACGCAGTATTTT.

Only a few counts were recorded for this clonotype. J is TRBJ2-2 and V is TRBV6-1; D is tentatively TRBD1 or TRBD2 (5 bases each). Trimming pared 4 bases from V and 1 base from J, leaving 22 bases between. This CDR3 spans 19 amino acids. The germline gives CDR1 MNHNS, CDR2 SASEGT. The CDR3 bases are TGTGCCAGCAGTGGATCCGGGACCGAGGCCAACTGGAACACCGGGGAGCTGTTTTTT. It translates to CASSGSGTEANWNTGELFF.

CDR3 in DNA: TGCAGTGCTAGAGAGGACACGGGACTAGCGGGAGTGTGGCAGTACTTC. Translating gives CSAREDTGLAGVWQYF. The chain combines TRBV20-1 with TRBJ2-7; TRBD2 agrees at 14 bases. There are 16 residues in the CDR3. V gave up 0 bases and J gave up 9 bases; unmatched junction bases: 10. Germline V gene lookup returns CDR1 DFQATT and CDR2 SNEGSKA (reference sequence).

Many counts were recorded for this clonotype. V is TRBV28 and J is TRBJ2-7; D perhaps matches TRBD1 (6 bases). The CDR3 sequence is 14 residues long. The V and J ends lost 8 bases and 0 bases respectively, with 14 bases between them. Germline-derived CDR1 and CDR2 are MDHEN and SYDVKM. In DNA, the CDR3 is TGTGCCAGCTCGGACAGAGACTTCTCCTACGAGCAGTACTTC. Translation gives CASSDRDFSYEQYF. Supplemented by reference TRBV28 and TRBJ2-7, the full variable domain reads DVKVTQSSRYLVKRTGEKVFLECVQDMDHENMFWYRQDPGLGLRLIYFSYDVKMKEKGDIPEGYSVSREKKERFSLILESASTNQTSMYLCASSDRDFSYEQYFGPGTRLTVT.

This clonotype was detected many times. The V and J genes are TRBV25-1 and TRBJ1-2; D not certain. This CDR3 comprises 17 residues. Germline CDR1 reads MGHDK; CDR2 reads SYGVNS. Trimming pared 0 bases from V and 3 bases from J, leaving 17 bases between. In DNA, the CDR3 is TGTGCCAGCAGTGAATATTTGGTAACAGCGGGGTACTATGGCTACACCTTC. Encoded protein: CASSEYLVTAGYYGYTF.

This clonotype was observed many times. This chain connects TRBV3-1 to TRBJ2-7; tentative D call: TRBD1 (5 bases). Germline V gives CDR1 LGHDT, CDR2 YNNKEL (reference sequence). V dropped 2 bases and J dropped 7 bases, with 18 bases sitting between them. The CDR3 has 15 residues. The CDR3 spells CASSQSVTVRGEQYF. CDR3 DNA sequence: TGTGCCAGCAGCCAATCTGTGACAGTGCGTGGGGAGCAGTACTTC.

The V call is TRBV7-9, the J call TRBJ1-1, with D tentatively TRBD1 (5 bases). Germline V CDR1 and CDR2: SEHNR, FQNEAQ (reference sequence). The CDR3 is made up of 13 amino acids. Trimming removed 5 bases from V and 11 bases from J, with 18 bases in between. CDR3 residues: CASSQPGGVEAFF. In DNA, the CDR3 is TGTGCCAGCAGCCAACCCGGGGGGGTAGAGGCTTTCTTT.

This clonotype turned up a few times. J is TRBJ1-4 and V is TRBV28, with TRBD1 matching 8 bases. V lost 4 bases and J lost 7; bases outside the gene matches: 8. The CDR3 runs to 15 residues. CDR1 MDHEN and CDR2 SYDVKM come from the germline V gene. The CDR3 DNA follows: TGTGCCAGCAGTTCGACGACAGGGGTGCGTGAAAAACTGTTTTTT. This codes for CASSSTTGVREKLFF.

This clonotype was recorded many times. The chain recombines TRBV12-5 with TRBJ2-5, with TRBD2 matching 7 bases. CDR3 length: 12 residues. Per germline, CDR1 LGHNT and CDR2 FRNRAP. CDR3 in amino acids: CASGLVEETQYF. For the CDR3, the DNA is TGTGCCAGCGGACTAGTGGAAGAGACCCAGTACTTC.

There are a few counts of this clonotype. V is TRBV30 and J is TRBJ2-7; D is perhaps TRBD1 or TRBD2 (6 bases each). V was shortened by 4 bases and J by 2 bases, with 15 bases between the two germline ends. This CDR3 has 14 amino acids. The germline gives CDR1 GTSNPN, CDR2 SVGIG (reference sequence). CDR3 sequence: CAWTLGGGTYEQYF. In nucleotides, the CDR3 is TGTGCCTGGACCCTCGGGGGCGGTACCTACGAGCAGTACTTC. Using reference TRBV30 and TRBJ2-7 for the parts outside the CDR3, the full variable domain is SQTIHQWPATLVQPVGSPLSLECTVEGTSNPNLYWYRQAAGRGLQLLFYSVGIGQISSEVPQNLSASRPQDRQFILSSKKLLLSDSGFYLCAWTLGGGTYEQYFGPGTRLTVT.

CDR3 region: CAWSVGVEKLFF. CDR3 bases: TGTGCCTGGAGTGTAGGAGTTGAAAAACTGTTTTTT. V usage is TRBV30 and J usage is TRBJ1-4; unclear D gene. V was clipped by 0 bases and J by 7 bases, with 6 bases between them. The germline CDR1 and CDR2 sequences are GTSNPN and SVGIG (reference sequence). There are 12 residues in the CDR3.